The 32 T cell receptor beta chains below come from one sample, sequenced in a study of cytomegalovirus exposure and HLA in healthy donors. The PCR employed 60 Vbeta primers together with 13 Jbeta primers. Measured with immunoSEQ multiplex PCR; TCRdb has only the in-frame clones, and not every one. This table has under 150,000 clones, 70% to 85% appearing once. Sequenced input: PBMCs. All receptors derive from a male donor in good health and CMV-seronegative.

The chain joins TRBV6-5 to TRBJ1-1; no reliable D call. From germline, CDR1 is MNHEY and CDR2 SVGAGI. The ends were cut back, 6 bases at V and 8 bases at J, with 19 bases in the middle. This CDR3 spans 14 amino acids. CDR3 nucleotides: TGTGCCAGCAGCCCACCAAAGGATTCGAGGGAAGCTTTCTTT. This sequence encodes CASSPPKDSREAFF.

This clone was counted a few times. The chain is built from TRBV10-3 and TRBJ2-7, with TRBD2 matching 8 bases. The CDR3 runs 15 residues. Germline values: CDR1 ENHRY, CDR2 SYGVKD. V shed 6 bases, J shed 5 bases, and the junction held 12 bases outside the gene matches. The CDR3: CAIRGGAGALHEQYF. The CDR3 bases are TGTGCCATCAGGGGTGGAGCGGGAGCCCTCCACGAGCAGTACTTC.

The chain is built from TRBV7-9 and TRBJ2-1, with TRBD2 matching 7 bases. The CDR3 contains 13 residues. The V and J ends lost 5 bases and 10 bases, in that order; junction bases with no gene match: 8. Looked up from germline, CDR1 is SEHNR and CDR2 is FQNEAQ (reference sequence). For the CDR3, the DNA is TGTGCCAGCAGCCCTCTTGGGGGGGGAGAGCAGTTCTTC. It encodes CASSPLGGGEQFF.

The chain carries TRBV6-5 and TRBJ2-1; tentative D call: TRBD2 (5 bases). The germline V gene encodes CDR1 MNHEY and CDR2 SVGAGI. The CDR3 contains 16 residues. Trimming removed 0 bases at V and 1 base at J, with 10 bases between. CDR3 nucleotides: TGTGCCAGCAGTTACTCGGGAGCTGTATCCTACAATGAGCAGTTCTTC. Protein: CASSYSGAVSYNEQFF.

The chain is built from TRBV20-1 and TRBJ1-2; a possible D gene is TRBD1 (5 bases). The CDR3 sequence is 11 residues long. Trimming cost V 8 bases and J 7 bases, with 14 bases left between them. Germline V gene data show CDR1 as DFQATT and CDR2 as SNEGSKA (reference sequence). CDR3 sequence: CSPRVDSGYTF. CDR3 coding DNA: TGCAGTCCCAGGGTAGACAGTGGCTACACCTTC.

The chain uses TRBV27 and TRBJ2-2; 10 bases line up with TRBD1. Germline V CDR1 and CDR2: MNHEY, SMNVEV (reference sequence). V trimming: 5 bases; J trimming: 6 bases; junction bases outside the gene matches: 9. The CDR3 consists of 16 residues. In DNA form, the CDR3 reads TGTGCCAGCAGTCACACACTTGGGACAGGGGCCGGGGAGCTGTTTTTT. Residues: CASSHTLGTGAGELFF.

The V gene is TRBV4-3, the J gene TRBJ2-1; maybe TRBD1 (5 bases). The CDR3 is 13 residues long. The germline V gene encodes CDR1 LGHNA and CDR2 YSLEER. Trimming cost V 1 base and J 7 bases, with 8 bases left between them. The CDR3 DNA follows: TGCGCCAGCAGCCAAGCTCCAGGGAATGAGCAGTTCTTC. It codes for CASSQAPGNEQFF.

The chain combines TRBV10-3 with TRBJ2-3, with 12 bases fitting TRBD2. With V trimmed by 6 bases and J by 1 base, 5 bases remained unmatched. Per the germline V gene, CDR1 is ENHRY and CDR2 is SYGVKD. This CDR3 region has 16 residues. CDR3 DNA sequence: TGTGCCATCAGACTAGCGGGAGGAGGGGGCACAGATACGCAGTATTTT. Residues: CAIRLAGGGGTDTQYF.

This chain joins TRBV18 and TRBJ2-7, with TRBD2 matching over 11 bases. V dropped 2 bases and J dropped 3; count of bases not matched to a gene: 3. CDR3 length: 15 residues. CDR1 and CDR2 from the germline V gene are KGHSH and LQKENI. The CDR3 coding sequence is TGTGCCAGCTCACCAATACTAGCGGGAGTCTACGAGCAGTACTTC. This sequence encodes CASSPILAGVYEQYF.

This clone was detected a few times. The genes are TRBV19 and TRBJ1-1; D gene ambiguous. Trimming removed 10 bases from V and 4 bases from J, with 16 bases in between. The length of the CDR3 is 13 residues. Germline loops: CDR1 LNHDA, CDR2 SQIVND (reference sequence). For the CDR3, the DNA is TGTGCCACCACGGGAGCTGTGGGCACTGAAGCTTTCTTT. Translation gives CATTGAVGTEAFF.

The chain recombines TRBV6-1 with TRBJ2-6; weak D call: TRBD2 (5 bases). V lost 10 bases and J lost 3, with 13 bases in between. The CDR3 is made up of 14 amino acids. Germline lookup yields CDR1 MNHNS and CDR2 SASEGT. The CDR3 region is CATLDGSGANVLTF. DNA of the CDR3: TGTGCCACCCTGGATGGGAGTGGGGCCAACGTCCTGACTTTC.

The J gene is TRBJ2-4, the V gene TRBV6-4, with 8 nucleotides matching TRBD1. Germline V gene data show CDR1 as MRHNA and CDR2 as SNTAGT. The V and J ends lost 4 bases and 6 bases, in that order; junction bases with no gene match: 8. The CDR3 has 15 residues. The CDR3 DNA sequence: TGTGCCAGCAGTGGCCAGGGGGCAAGTGGAAACATTCAGTACTTC. Translated: CASSGQGASGNIQYF.

This sequence joins TRBV11-1 and TRBJ2-1; 10 bases are a match to TRBD2. The ends lost 5 bases at V and 6 bases at J; junction bases unmatched: 10. The CDR3 has 16 residues. Germline CDR1 is SGHAT and CDR2 is FQDESV (reference sequence). In nucleotides, the CDR3 is TGTGCCAGCAGCCTTCTAGCGGGAGAGGGGGTCAATGAGCAGTTCTTC. This codes for CASSLLAGEGVNEQFF.

In the case of this clone: Within the sample, other DNA sequences also encode this same CDR3. V usage is TRBV6-5 and J usage is TRBJ2-7; possible D gene TRBD2, 6 bases. The CDR3 runs to 13 residues. Trimming removed 2 bases from V and 3 bases from J, with 8 bases in between. The germline gives CDR1 MNHEY, CDR2 SVGAGI. The CDR3 protein is CASSYRGSYEQYF. DNA for the CDR3: TGTGCCAGCAGTTACCGGGGGAGCTACGAGCAGTACTTC.

CDR3 region: CASSLAAGRNSYEQYF. CDR3 bases: TGTGCCAGCAGCTTAGCGGCGGGAAGAAACTCCTACGAGCAGTACTTC. The chain joins TRBV13 to TRBJ2-7, with D tentatively TRBD2 (6 bases). Germline assignment: CDR1 PRHDT and CDR2 FYEKMQ (reference sequence). The V end was cut by 1 base, the J end by 0 bases, with 13 bases between. The CDR3 loop spans 16 amino acids.

In its sample, this clone was seen a few times. The V call is TRBV14, the J call TRBJ1-1; tentatively, D is TRBD1 (5 bases). Trimming took off 2 bases at V and 4 bases at J, with 20 bases between the two ends. CDR3 length equals 17 residues. Germline values: CDR1 SGHDN, CDR2 FVKESK. The CDR3 spells CASSQQLIGGGVTEAFF. In DNA, the CDR3 is TGTGCCAGCAGCCAACAACTGATAGGCGGGGGGGTCACTGAAGCTTTCTTT.

The chain couples TRBV30 to TRBJ2-3, with a possible D match to TRBD2 (6 bases). CDR1 and CDR2 from the germline V gene are GTSNPN and SVGIG (reference sequence). The CDR3 length is 12 residues. V dropped 2 bases and J dropped 8 bases, with 11 bases sitting between them. This CDR3 reads CAWSPGLLTQYF. Here the CDR3 DNA reads TGTGCCTGGAGTCCAGGACTACTTACGCAGTATTTT.

This clone was observed a few times. The chain employs TRBV27 and TRBJ1-2; 9 bases are shared with TRBD1. J was trimmed by 7 bases and V by 2 bases; bases with no gene match: 5. This CDR3 contains 14 residues. Per germline, CDR1 MNHEY and CDR2 SMNVEV (reference sequence). In DNA, the CDR3 is TGTGCCAGCAGTTTAAGGACAGGGGAGCCTGGCTACACCTTC. It yields the protein CASSLRTGEPGYTF.

The rearrangement links TRBV6-1 to TRBJ1-2; a weak D match, TRBD1 (6 bases). CDR3 length: 14 amino acids. Germline values: CDR1 MNHNS, CDR2 SASEGT. Trimming cost V 3 bases and J 5 bases, with 13 bases left between them. The CDR3 bases are TGTGCCAGCAGTGATGCAGGGGCTGGGTATGGCTACACCTTC. Its protein product is CASSDAGAGYGYTF.

This clone was counted once. This chain connects TRBV30 to TRBJ2-3; 7 bases align to TRBD2. Looked up from germline, CDR1 is GTSNPN and CDR2 is SVGIG (reference sequence). Unmatched junction bases numbered 10, after V lost 0 bases and J lost 4 bases. CDR3 length: 16 amino acids. CDR3 nucleotide sequence: TGTGCCTGGAGTGTAGGCGGGGGAGCTTGGGCAGATACGCAGTATTTT. Its protein product is CAWSVGGGAWADTQYF. The full variable domain, with the rest looked up from reference TRBV30 and TRBJ2-3, is SQTIHQWPATLVQPVGSPLSLECTVEGTSNPNLYWYRQAAGRGLQLLFYSVGIGQISSEVPQNLSASRPQDRQFILSSKKLLLSDSGFYLCAWSVGGGAWADTQYFGPGTRLTVL.

J is TRBJ2-7 and V is TRBV5-1; 9 bases line up with TRBD1. Unmatched junction bases numbered 6, after V lost 7 bases and J lost 1 base. Germline values: CDR1 SGHRS, CDR2 YFSETQ. The CDR3 extends over 14 amino acids. The CDR3 DNA is TGCGCCAGCGGAGAACAGGGGGCATCCTACGAGCAGTACTTC. Amino acids: CASGEQGASYEQYF.

The genes are TRBV7-3 and TRBJ2-4, with 8 positions matching TRBD2. CDR3 length: 14 residues. CDR1 and CDR2 (germline): SGHTA, FQGTGA. Trimming took 5 bases from V and 5 from J; bases not matched to a gene: 5. CDR3 DNA sequence: TGTGCCAGCAGCAACCCAGCGGGAGAAAACATTCAGTACTTC. Translating gives CASSNPAGENIQYF.

The chain links TRBV6-1 to TRBJ1-2; no clear D gene. Looked up from germline, CDR1 is MNHNS and CDR2 is SASEGT. V was trimmed by 6 bases and J by 0 bases, leaving 5 bases between them. The CDR3 runs 12 residues. The CDR3 loop is CASREANYGYTF. Here the CDR3 DNA reads TGTGCCAGCAGAGAGGCTAACTATGGCTACACCTTC.

This clone has more than one count but fewer than ten. Within the sample, other DNA sequences also encode this same CDR3. The chain recombines TRBV28 with TRBJ2-1, with 10 bases that match TRBD2. The CDR3 is 15 residues long. J lost 4 bases, V lost 1 base, and 1 base had no gene match. Germline CDR1 MDHEN, CDR2 SYDVKM. The CDR3 is CASSLLAGGYNEQFF. Here the CDR3 DNA reads TGTGCCAGCAGTTTATTAGCGGGAGGATACAATGAGCAGTTCTTC.

The genes are TRBV6-5 and TRBJ2-2; TRBD2 might be the D (6 bases). Deletions cut 4 bases from V and 8 bases from J, with 14 bases between. The CDR3 contains 14 residues. Per germline, CDR1 MNHEY and CDR2 SVGAGI. CDR3 nucleotides: TGTGCCAGCAGTTTCGGGACTCTCCCTGGGGAGCTGTTTTTT. This encodes CASSFGTLPGELFF.

V and J are TRBV4-1 and TRBJ1-1; D ambiguous. With 4 bases removed from V and 2 bases from J, the gap between germline ends came to 8 bases. This CDR3 spans 13 amino acids. CDR1 and CDR2 from the germline V gene are MGHRA and YSYEKL. CDR3 bases: TGCGCCAGCAGCCCCATAGCAAACACTGAAGCTTTCTTT. It specifies CASSPIANTEAFF.

The rearrangement joins TRBV19 to TRBJ1-5; D is perhaps TRBD1 (6 bases). The CDR3 covers 13 residues. V dropped 0 bases and J dropped 11 bases, with 11 bases sitting between them. Germline lookup yields CDR1 LNHDA and CDR2 SQIVND (reference sequence). The CDR3 bases are TGTGCCAGTAGTATAGACGGAGCAGGGGCCCAGCATTTT. Its translation is CASSIDGAGAQHF.

CDR3 loop: CASSLGHPGEQYF. The CDR3 DNA follows: TGTGCCAGCAGCTTGGGTCACCCGGGGGAGCAGTACTTC. The gene calls are TRBV5-6 and TRBJ2-7; D possibly corresponds to TRBD2 (5 bases). Germline V gene data show CDR1 as SGHDT and CDR2 as YYEEEE. Trimming removed 0 bases at V and 7 bases at J, with 11 bases between. The CDR3 extends over 13 amino acids. Full variable domain (missing parts from reference TRBV5-6 and TRBJ2-7): DAGVTQSPTHLIKTRGQQVTLRCSPKSGHDTVSWYQQALGQGPQFIFQYYEEEERQRGNFPDRFSGHQFPNYSSELNVNALLLGDSALYLCASSLGHPGEQYFGPGTRLTVT.

This rearrangement joins TRBV9 to TRBJ1-5; no definite D call. Per germline, CDR1 SGDLS and CDR2 YYNGEE. The length of the CDR3 is 12 residues. Trimming shortened V by 9 bases and J by 7 bases, and 14 bases separated the two germline ends. CDR3 in DNA: TGTGCCACGGATCGGGTGCTCCAGCCCCAGCATTTT. Protein: CATDRVLQPQHF. The variable domain in full, completed from reference TRBV9 and TRBJ1-5, reads DSGVTQTPKHLITATGQRVTLRCSPRSGDLSVYWYQQSLDQGLQFLIQYYNGEERAKGNILERFSAQQFPDLHSELNLSSLELGDSALYFCATDRVLQPQHFGDGTRLSIL.

The rearrangement joins TRBV19 to TRBJ1-5; 11 bases line up with TRBD1. Germline V CDR1 and CDR2: LNHDA, SQIVND (reference sequence). The CDR3 totals 15 residues. J lost 5 bases, V lost 5 bases, and 5 bases had no gene match. The CDR3 sequence is CASSGTGGTYQPQHF. The CDR3 DNA sequence: TGTGCCAGTAGTGGGACAGGGGGAACCTATCAGCCCCAGCATTTT.

This clone has only one observation. V is TRBV7-9 and J is TRBJ2-7, with D possibly being TRBD1 (6 bases). This CDR3 is 16 amino acids long. V was pared by 4 bases and J by 3 bases, with 19 bases between. Germline CDR1 SEHNR, CDR2 FQNEAQ (reference sequence). CDR3 residues: CASSSRTLGHDYEQYF. Here the CDR3 DNA reads TGTGCCAGCAGCTCTCGGACCCTGGGACATGACTACGAGCAGTACTTC. Full variable domain (outside the CDR3, taken from reference TRBV7-9 and TRBJ2-7): DTGVSQNPRHKITKRGQNVTFRCDPISEHNRLYWYRQTLGQGPEFLTYFQNEAQLEKSRLLSDRFSAERPKGSFSTLEIQRTEQGDSAMYLCASSSRTLGHDYEQYFGPGTRLTVT.

The chain combines TRBV11-1 with TRBJ1-2; D unclear. The germline V and J ends were trimmed by 2 bases and 0 bases, with 7 bases remaining between them. Per germline, CDR1 SGHAT and CDR2 FQDESV (reference sequence). This CDR3 is 14 amino acids long. As DNA, the CDR3 is TGTGCCAGCAGCTTATCCGTTGCTAACTATGGCTACACCTTC. Its protein product is CASSLSVANYGYTF.